This TCR beta chain was sequenced for a study of blood T cell repertoires in COVID-19. On the study more broadly: T cells, B-cell-depleted T cells, or PBMCs supplied cDNA or gDNA.

This CDR3 is 15 amino acids long. Germline V gene sequence: CDR1 SGHNT, CDR2 YYREEE (reference sequence). V shed 4 bases and J 5 bases; nucleotides not matched to a gene: 11. This table comes from immunoSEQ multiplex PCR, and its TCRdb copy is limited to in-frame clones, with some not included. Among a few hundred thousand clones listed, approximately 83% were seen once. Individuals aged about 18 to 89 years were recruited from fewer than 25 US areas. Cohort placement rested on clinical history that participants reported themselves. The TCR originated in a man in his fifties or sixties who had recovered from COVID-19. Sequences were obtained from PBMCs or T cells enriched from blood (not recorded which). V gene TRBV5-4 combines with J gene TRBJ2-5; TRBD1 agrees at 7 bases. CDR3 nucleotide sequence: TGTGCCAGCAGCACGGACAGGATTGATAGCGAGACCCAGTACTTC. This gives the protein CASSTDRIDSETQYF.